Below are 22 T cell receptor beta chains sequenced from a single sample in a study of cytomegalovirus exposure and HLA in healthy donors. Both 60 Vbeta primers and 13 Jbeta primers went into the PCR. Clones were sequenced by immunoSEQ multiplex PCR, and TCRdb holds only the in-frame ones, with some missing. The sample lists some 120,000 clones, about 80% occurring once. The sequencing input was PBMCs. The receptors were sampled from a man aged 35 to 55 in good health and CMV-seronegative.

V is TRBV28 and J is TRBJ2-7; D possibly corresponds to TRBD1 (5 bases). V was cut by 6 bases and J by 7 bases, with 22 bases left in between. Germline V gene lookup returns CDR1 MDHEN and CDR2 SYDVKM. CDR3 length: 15 amino acids. The CDR3 DNA is TGTGCCAGCAGCACGCCCCCAGGGAACACTCGAGAGCAGTACTTC. It yields the protein CASSTPPGNTREQYF.

The V gene is TRBV2, the J gene TRBJ1-5, with 11 positions matching TRBD1. Germline V gives CDR1 SNHLY, CDR2 FYNNEI. Trimming took 6 bases from V and 0 from J; bases not matched to a gene: 7. The CDR3 is made up of 17 amino acids. This CDR3 reads CASRKDRGRSSNQPQHF. The CDR3 nucleotides read TGTGCCAGCAGGAAGGACAGGGGGCGAAGTAGCAATCAGCCCCAGCATTTT.

CDR3 sequence reads: CASSPTGGTGSEKLFF. Written as DNA, the CDR3 is TGTGCCAGCAGCCCCACCGGCGGGACAGGGAGTGAAAAACTGTTTTTT. This chain uses TRBV5-4 with TRBJ1-4, with 9 positions matching TRBD1. This CDR3 region has 16 residues. The germline V gene encodes CDR1 SGHNT and CDR2 YYREEE (reference sequence). The V segment lost 4 bases and the J segment 7 bases; nucleotides outside the gene matches: 11.

The chain's CDR3 is CASTPQEGPNTEAFF. CDR3 DNA sequence: TGTGCCAGCACCCCGCAGGAGGGACCTAACACTGAAGCTTTCTTT. J is TRBJ1-1 and V is TRBV25-1; a possible D gene is TRBD1 (5 bases). The CDR3 totals 15 residues. Trimming took 7 bases from V and 2 from J, leaving 17 bases between them. Germline-derived CDR1 and CDR2 are MGHDK and SYGVNS.

CDR3 protein: CASSPLASGSSDTQYF. CDR3 nucleotides: TGTGCCAGCAGCCCCTTGGCTAGCGGGAGTTCAGATACGCAGTATTTT. V gene TRBV7-7 combines with J gene TRBJ2-3, with 10 bases lining up with TRBD2. Trimming cost V 5 bases and J 4 bases; bases outside gene matches: 9. The CDR3 has 16 amino acids. The germline CDR1 and CDR2 sequences are SSHAT and FNYEAQ (reference sequence).

As regards this clone: A read error may produce the germline difference seen at one junction end. V gene TRBV30 combines with J gene TRBJ2-1, with D perhaps TRBD1 (6 bases). The CDR3 loop spans 13 amino acids. Germline assignment: CDR1 GTSNPN and CDR2 SVGIG (reference sequence). The CDR3 DNA reads TGTGCCTGGAGTGAAGACAGGTACAAAGAGCAGTTCTTC. Protein product: CAWSEDRYKEQFF.

The chain recombines TRBV6-5 with TRBJ1-2; 8 bases align to TRBD1. CDR3 size: 14 residues. Per germline, CDR1 MNHEY and CDR2 SVGAGI. Trimming at V came to 0 bases and at J to 6 bases, leaving 3 bases not matched to a gene. CDR3 nucleotide sequence: TGTGCCAGCAGTTACTCGGACAGGGAGGATGGCTACACCTTC. It translates to CASSYSDREDGYTF.

This CDR3 is CSVEPPSGSSGTQYF. For the CDR3, the DNA is TGCAGCGTTGAACCCCCTAGCGGGAGTTCCGGGACGCAGTATTTT. J is TRBJ2-3 and V is TRBV29-1, with TRBD2 identical over 10 bases. CDR1 SQVTM and CDR2 ANQGSEA come from the germline V gene. The ends lost 2 bases at V and 9 bases at J; junction bases unmatched: 11. This CDR3 region has 15 residues.

The chain carries TRBV30 and TRBJ1-5; TRBD1 matches at 8 bases. In germline, CDR1 is GTSNPN, CDR2 SVGIG (reference sequence). The CDR3 has 14 amino acids. The V segment lost 2 bases and the J segment 5 bases; nucleotides outside the gene matches: 5. The CDR3 DNA reads as TGTGCCTGGAGTATTGGACAGGGAGATCAGCCCCAGCATTTT. This encodes CAWSIGQGDQPQHF.

In its sample, this clone was seen a few times. The V call is TRBV5-1, the J call TRBJ2-1, with D maybe TRBD2 (6 bases). CDR1 is SGHRS and CDR2 is YFSETQ in the germline V gene. V was trimmed by 3 bases and J by 4 bases, leaving 11 bases between them. The CDR3 length is 14 residues. In nucleotides, the CDR3 is TGCGCCAGCAGCTCAAACGGGGGTTACAATGAGCAGTTCTTC. This sequence encodes CASSSNGGYNEQFF. The full variable domain, completed using reference TRBV5-1 and TRBJ2-1, is KAGVTQTPRYLIKTRGQQVTLSCSPISGHRSVSWYQQTPGQGLQFLFEYFSETQRNKGNFPGRFSGRQFSNSRSEMNVSTLELGDSALYLCASSSNGGYNEQFFGPGTRLTVL.

The gene calls are TRBV6-1 and TRBJ1-4, with 10 nucleotides matching TRBD1. Germline V gene sequence: CDR1 MNHNS, CDR2 SASEGT. The CDR3 spans 16 residues. V lost 4 bases to trimming and J lost 4 bases; unmatched junction nucleotides: 6. CDR3 in amino acids: CASSVRDRGYNEKLFF. The CDR3 DNA is TGTGCCAGCAGTGTCCGGGACAGGGGCTATAATGAAAAACTGTTTTTT.

The chain carries TRBV6-1 and TRBJ2-6; 10 nucleotides line up with TRBD2. The CDR3 is 16 residues long. V gave up 4 bases and J gave up 0 bases; unmatched junction bases: 0. CDR1 is MNHNS and CDR2 is SASEGT in the germline V gene. This chain's CDR3 is CASSGTSGSGANVLTF. CDR3 bases: TGTGCCAGCAGTGGGACTAGCGGCTCTGGGGCCAACGTCCTGACTTTC.

This sequence joins TRBV15 and TRBJ1-3, with D hard to call. With 7 bases removed from V and 0 bases from J, the gap between germline ends came to 16 bases. Germline V gene data show CDR1 as LNHNV and CDR2 as YYDKDF (reference sequence). This CDR3 spans 16 amino acids. The CDR3, as DNA: TGTGCCACCACAACCGCCCCAGGTGACTCTGGAAACACCATATATTTT. It yields the protein CATTTAPGDSGNTIYF.

This chain joins TRBV5-1 and TRBJ2-7, with D possibly matching TRBD1 (6 bases). CDR1 and CDR2 from the germline V gene are SGHRS and YFSETQ. The V gene lost 1 base and the J gene lost 3 bases, with 17 bases spanning the gap. CDR3 length: 16 amino acids. The CDR3 sequence is CASSLIPGALIYEQYF. CDR3 DNA sequence: TGCGCCAGCAGCTTGATCCCAGGGGCCCTGATCTACGAGCAGTACTTC. Using reference TRBV5-1 and TRBJ2-7 for the parts outside the CDR3, the full variable domain is KAGVTQTPRYLIKTRGQQVTLSCSPISGHRSVSWYQQTPGQGLQFLFEYFSETQRNKGNFPGRFSGRQFSNSRSEMNVSTLELGDSALYLCASSLIPGALIYEQYFGPGTRLTVT.

This chain connects TRBV28 to TRBJ2-5, with 12 positions matching TRBD1. Losses at the gene ends were 8 bases for V and 5 bases for J; bases not matched to a gene: 9. The germline CDR1 and CDR2 sequences are MDHEN and SYDVKM. The CDR3 covers 15 residues. The CDR3 loop reads CASGLGTGGQETQYF. The CDR3 region has the DNA TGTGCCAGCGGTCTCGGGACAGGGGGCCAGGAGACCCAGTACTTC.

This clone showed up just a few times. This chain links TRBV29-1 with TRBJ2-3, with D tentatively TRBD1 (5 bases). Germline V gene data show CDR1 as SQVTM and CDR2 as ANQGSEA. The V end lost 0 bases, the J end lost 2 bases, and 12 bases lay between the germline ends. CDR3 length: 15 amino acids. The CDR3 region has the DNA TGCAGCGTTGAAGATCGGCCAGGGTACACAGATACGCAGTATTTT. Translation gives CSVEDRPGYTDTQYF.

This clone was seen only once. CDR3 region: CASSFATEGDTQYF. CDR3 in DNA: TGCGCCAGCAGCTTTGCGACCGAGGGAGATACGCAGTATTTT. V and J are TRBV5-1 and TRBJ2-3, with D maybe TRBD2 (5 bases). The germline CDR1 and CDR2 sequences are SGHRS and YFSETQ. The CDR3 loop spans 14 amino acids. V lost 2 bases to trimming and J lost 5 bases, with 12 bases between them.

The genes are TRBV5-1 and TRBJ1-6; TRBD1 aligns across 7 bases. V was clipped by 1 base and J by 8 bases; unmatched bases: 3. CDR1 and CDR2 from the germline V gene are SGHRS and YFSETQ. This CDR3 comprises 14 residues. The chain's CDR3 is CASSLQGEDSPLHF. In nucleotides, the CDR3 is TGCGCCAGCAGCTTGCAGGGGGAGGATTCACCCCTCCACTTT. Looking up the rest from reference TRBV5-1 and TRBJ1-6 gives the full variable domain: KAGVTQTPRYLIKTRGQQVTLSCSPISGHRSVSWYQQTPGQGLQFLFEYFSETQRNKGNFPGRFSGRQFSNSRSEMNVSTLELGDSALYLCASSLQGEDSPLHFGNGTRLTVT.

The chain is built from TRBV7-9 and TRBJ2-7; 8 bases align to TRBD1. Trimming at V came to 0 bases and at J to 1 base, leaving 5 bases not matched to a gene. This CDR3 spans 16 amino acids. Germline CDR1 SEHNR, CDR2 FQNEAQ (reference sequence). The CDR3 DNA is TGTGCCAGCAGCTTAGCCGGACAGGGAGTTTCCTACGAGCAGTACTTC. This gives the protein CASSLAGQGVSYEQYF.

This chain links TRBV4-1 with TRBJ2-7; 8 bases are a match to TRBD1. Per germline, CDR1 MGHRA and CDR2 YSYEKL. Unmatched junction bases numbered 6, after V lost 5 bases and J lost 6 bases. The CDR3 spans 13 residues. The CDR3 DNA sequence: TGCGCCAGCAGCGTACAGGGGGGTGGCGAGCAGTACTTC. Protein product: CASSVQGGGEQYF.

The rearrangement joins TRBV28 to TRBJ1-5, with 8 nucleotides matching TRBD1. The V gene end was trimmed by 6 bases and the J gene end by 2 bases; junction bases not matched to a gene: 6. The CDR3 is 15 residues long. The germline gives CDR1 MDHEN, CDR2 SYDVKM. In DNA, the CDR3 is TGTGCCAGCAGGGATACAGGGGGAGGCAATCAGCCCCAGCATTTT. Its protein is CASRDTGGGNQPQHF.

The chain uses TRBV6-5 and TRBJ2-7, with D tentatively TRBD1 (6 bases). V gave up 6 bases and J gave up 6 bases, with 15 bases separating them. CDR1 is MNHEY, CDR2 SVGAGI, per germline. CDR3 length: 13 amino acids. Written as DNA, the CDR3 is TGTGCCAGCAGCAAGGGACATTTGGGCGAGCAGTACTTC. Translating it yields CASSKGHLGEQYF.